These 10 T cell receptor beta chains originate from one sample sequenced in a study of blood T cell repertoires in COVID-19. Sequenced by immunoSEQ multiplex PCR; TCRdb stores in-frame clones only, minus some. The sample consists of 150,000 to 200,000 clones, approximately 85% of them appearing once. The specimen sequenced was peripheral blood. The receptor set was obtained from a man aged 55 to 69 with acute or convalescent COVID-19.

The chain carries TRBV5-1 and TRBJ1-1; 11 bases match TRBD1. The CDR3 has 14 residues. CDR1 is SGHRS, CDR2 YFSETQ, per germline. V lost 4 bases and J lost 4; bases outside the gene matches: 3. The CDR3 is CASSAGQGGTEAFF. The CDR3 nucleotides read TGCGCCAGCAGCGCGGGACAGGGGGGCACTGAAGCTTTCTTT. Full variable domain (remainder filled in from reference TRBV5-1 and TRBJ1-1): KAGVTQTPRYLIKTRGQQVTLSCSPISGHRSVSWYQQTPGQGLQFLFEYFSETQRNKGNFPGRFSGRQFSNSRSEMNVSTLELGDSALYLCASSAGQGGTEAFFGQGTRLTVV.

The V and J genes are TRBV7-9 and TRBJ2-6; 7 bases map to TRBD2. Germline CDR1 is SEHNR and CDR2 is FQNEAQ (reference sequence). V shed 8 bases and J 3 bases; nucleotides not matched to a gene: 7. This CDR3 spans 15 amino acids. The CDR3 loop reads CASPSWGGGANVLTF. The CDR3 coding sequence is TGTGCCAGCCCCTCCTGGGGGGGTGGGGCCAACGTCCTGACTTTC. Using reference TRBV7-9 and TRBJ2-6 for the parts outside the CDR3, the full variable domain is DTGVSQNPRHKITKRGQNVTFRCDPISEHNRLYWYRQTLGQGPEFLTYFQNEAQLEKSRLLSDRFSAERPKGSFSTLEIQRTEQGDSAMYLCASPSWGGGANVLTFGAGSRLTVL.

The rearrangement uses TRBV18 and TRBJ2-2; maybe TRBD1 (7 bases). CDR3 length: 15 residues. V lost 6 bases, J lost 1 base, and 12 bases lay in between. CDR1 and CDR2 from the germline V gene are KGHSH and LQKENI. DNA of the CDR3: TGTGCCAGCTCCCGGGGGACAGTGAACACCGGGGAGCTGTTTTTT. Protein: CASSRGTVNTGELFF.

The chain joins TRBV7-9 to TRBJ1-2; no clear D gene. Germline loops: CDR1 SEHNR, CDR2 FQNEAQ (reference sequence). The CDR3 has 14 residues. V shed 1 base and J shed 6 bases, with 12 bases lying between them. The CDR3 DNA reads as TGTGCCAGCAGCTTAGTATCAGGTTTGGATGGCTACACCTTC. The encoded protein is CASSLVSGLDGYTF.

Regarding this clone: Other DNA sequences in this sample translate to the same CDR3. The chain links TRBV9 to TRBJ2-1, with 7 positions matching TRBD2. CDR3 size: 14 residues. J was trimmed by 3 bases and V by 5 bases; bases with no gene match: 5. Germline V lookup: CDR1 SGDLS, CDR2 YYNGEE. CDR3 sequence (DNA): TGTGCCAGCAGTGGAGGGAGGGACTACAATGAGCAGTTCTTC. It codes for CASSGGRDYNEQFF.

The chain couples TRBV4-1 to TRBJ1-1; D call uncertain. V was shortened by 11 bases and J by 0 bases, with 19 bases between the two germline ends. This CDR3 comprises 15 residues. Germline lookup yields CDR1 MGHRA and CDR2 YSYEKL. Here the CDR3 reads CAPPLLWTMNTEAFF. The CDR3 nucleotides are TGCGCCCCCCCCCTGCTTTGGACTATGAACACTGAAGCTTTCTTT.

This clone was seen just once. The rearrangement links TRBV6-4 to TRBJ2-1, with unresolved D. Germline V gene lookup returns CDR1 MRHNA and CDR2 SNTAGT. The V and J ends lost 5 bases and 7 bases respectively, with 15 bases between them. The CDR3 sequence is 14 residues long. For the CDR3, the DNA is TGTGCCAGCAGTACCGGGTCAAGTCGGAATGAGCAGTTCTTC. This codes for CASSTGSSRNEQFF.

Only one count was recorded for this clone. The rearrangement joins TRBV23-1 to TRBJ1-1; weak D call: TRBD1 (5 bases). TRBV23-1 is an open reading frame, and its role is uncertain. V gave up 7 bases and J gave up 1 base, with 19 bases separating them. The CDR3 spans 16 residues. CDR3 DNA sequence: TGCGCCAGCACCCTCCGGGGGGAGAGGGGGAACACTGAAGCTTTCTTT. It yields the protein CASTLRGERGNTEAFF.

V gene TRBV3-1 (or the pseudogene TRBV3-2) combines with J gene TRBJ1-3; 9 positions match TRBD1. The V gene's germline CDR1 is LGHDT and CDR2 YNNKEL (reference sequence). The CDR3 totals 17 residues. The V gene end was trimmed by 4 bases and the J gene end by 4 bases; junction bases not matched to a gene: 11. The CDR3, as DNA: TGTGCCAGCAGCCCGACCGGGACAGGGATTAGCGGAAACACCATATATTTT. It specifies CASSPTGTGISGNTIYF.

The chain couples TRBV5-5 to TRBJ1-5; the match to TRBD1 covers 9 bases. The CDR3 contains 16 residues. CDR1 and CDR2 from the germline V gene are SGHKS and YYEKEE (reference sequence). V lost 4 bases to trimming and J lost 0 bases; unmatched junction nucleotides: 5. The CDR3 DNA follows: TGTGCCAGCAGCCCCGAGACAGGGGGTAGCAATCAGCCCCAGCATTTT. Residues: CASSPETGGSNQPQHF.